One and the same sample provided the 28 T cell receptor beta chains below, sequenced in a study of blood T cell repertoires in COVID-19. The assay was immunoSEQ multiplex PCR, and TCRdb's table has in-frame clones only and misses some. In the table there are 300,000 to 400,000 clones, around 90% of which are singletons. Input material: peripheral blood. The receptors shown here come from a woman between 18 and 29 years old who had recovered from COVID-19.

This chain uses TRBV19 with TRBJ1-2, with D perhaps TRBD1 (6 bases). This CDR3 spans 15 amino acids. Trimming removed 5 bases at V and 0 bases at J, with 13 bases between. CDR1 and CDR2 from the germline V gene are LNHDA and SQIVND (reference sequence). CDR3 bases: TGTGCCAGTAGTGAACAGGGAATCGCTAACTATGGCTACACCTTC. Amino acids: CASSEQGIANYGYTF.

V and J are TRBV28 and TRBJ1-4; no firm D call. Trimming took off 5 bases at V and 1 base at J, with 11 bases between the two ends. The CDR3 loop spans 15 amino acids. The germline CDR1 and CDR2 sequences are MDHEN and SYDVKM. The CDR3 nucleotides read TGTGCCAGCAGTCCGCGAGTTGGAACTAATGAAAAACTGTTTTTT. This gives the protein CASSPRVGTNEKLFF.

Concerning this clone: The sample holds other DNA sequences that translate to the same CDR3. The CDR3 DNA reads TGTGCCAGCAGTTTAGATGTGTGGGGCAGCAATTCACCCCTCCACTTT. It translates to CASSLDVWGSNSPLHF. The chain is built from TRBV27 and TRBJ1-6, with D possibly matching TRBD1 (5 bases). Trimming removed 2 bases at V and 7 bases at J, with 15 bases between. The CDR3 covers 16 residues. The germline V gene has CDR1 MNHEY and CDR2 SMNVEV (reference sequence).

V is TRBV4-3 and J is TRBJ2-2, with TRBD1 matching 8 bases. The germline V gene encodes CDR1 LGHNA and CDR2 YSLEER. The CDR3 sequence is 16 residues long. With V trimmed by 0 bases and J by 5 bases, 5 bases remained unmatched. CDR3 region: CASSQDTGGWTGELFF. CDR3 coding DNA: TGCGCCAGCAGCCAAGATACAGGGGGTTGGACCGGGGAGCTGTTTTTT.

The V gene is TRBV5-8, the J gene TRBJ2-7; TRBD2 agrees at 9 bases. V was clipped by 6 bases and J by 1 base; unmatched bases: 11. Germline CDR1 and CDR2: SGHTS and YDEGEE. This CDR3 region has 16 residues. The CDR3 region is CASTPLSGRQSYEQYV. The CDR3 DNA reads TGTGCCAGCACCCCGCTTAGCGGGAGACAATCCTACGAGCAGTACGTC.

The CDR3 DNA follows: TGTGCCAGCATTCAGGACGGGGGACCTCAGCCCCAGCATTTT. It is translated as CASIQDGGPQPQHF. The chain employs TRBV6-5 and TRBJ1-5; weak D call: TRBD1 (5 bases). The V gene's germline CDR1 is MNHEY and CDR2 SVGAGI. This CDR3 spans 14 amino acids. V gave up 7 bases and J gave up 6 bases, with 16 bases separating them.

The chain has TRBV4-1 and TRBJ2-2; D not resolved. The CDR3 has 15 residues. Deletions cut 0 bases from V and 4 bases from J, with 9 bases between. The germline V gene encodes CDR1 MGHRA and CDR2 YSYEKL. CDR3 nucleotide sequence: TGCGCCAGCAGCCAAGATTCTACCATCACCGGGGAGCTGTTTTTT. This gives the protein CASSQDSTITGELFF.

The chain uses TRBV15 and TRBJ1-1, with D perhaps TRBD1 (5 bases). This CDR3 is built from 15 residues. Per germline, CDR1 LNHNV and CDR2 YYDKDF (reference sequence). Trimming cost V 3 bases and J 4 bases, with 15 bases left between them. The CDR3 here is CATSRPRVVFTEAFF. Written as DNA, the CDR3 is TGTGCCACCAGCAGGCCCAGGGTAGTATTCACTGAAGCTTTCTTT. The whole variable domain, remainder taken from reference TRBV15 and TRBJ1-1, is DAMVIQNPRYQVTQFGKPVTLSCSQTLNHNVMYWYQQKSSQAPKLLFHYYDKDFNNEADTPDNFQSRRPNTSFCFLDIRSPGLGDTAMYLCATSRPRVVFTEAFFGQGTRLTVV.

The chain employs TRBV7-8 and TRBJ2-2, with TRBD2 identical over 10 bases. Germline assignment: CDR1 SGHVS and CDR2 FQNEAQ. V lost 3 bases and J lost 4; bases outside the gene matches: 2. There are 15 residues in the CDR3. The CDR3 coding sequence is TGTGCCAGCAGCTTTACTAGCGGGGTCACCGGGGAGCTGTTTTTT. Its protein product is CASSFTSGVTGELFF.

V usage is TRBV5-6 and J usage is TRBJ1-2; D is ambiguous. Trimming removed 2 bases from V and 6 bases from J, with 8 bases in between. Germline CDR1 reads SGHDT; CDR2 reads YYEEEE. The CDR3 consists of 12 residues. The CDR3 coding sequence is TGTGCCAGCAGCTTAGACATCGATGGCTACACCTTC. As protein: CASSLDIDGYTF.

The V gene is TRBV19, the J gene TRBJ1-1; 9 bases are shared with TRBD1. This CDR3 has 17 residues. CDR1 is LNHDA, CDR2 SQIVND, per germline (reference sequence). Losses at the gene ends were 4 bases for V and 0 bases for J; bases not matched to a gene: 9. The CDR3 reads CASSTRTGVVMNTEAFF. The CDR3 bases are TGTGCCAGTAGTACTCGGACAGGGGTGGTCATGAACACTGAAGCTTTCTTT. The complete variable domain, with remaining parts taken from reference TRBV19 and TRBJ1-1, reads DGGITQSPKYLFRKEGQNVTLSCEQNLNHDAMYWYRQDPGQGLRLIYYSQIVNDFQKGDIAEGYSVSREKKESFPLTVTSAQKNPTAFYLCASSTRTGVVMNTEAFFGQGTRLTVV.

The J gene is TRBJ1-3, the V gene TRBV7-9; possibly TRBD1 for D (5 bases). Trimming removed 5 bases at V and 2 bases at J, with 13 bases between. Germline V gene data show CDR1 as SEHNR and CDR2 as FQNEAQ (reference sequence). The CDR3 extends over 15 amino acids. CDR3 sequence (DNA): TGTGCCAGCAGCCCCCCGGGACTCGCTGGAAACACCATATATTTT. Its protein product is CASSPPGLAGNTIYF.

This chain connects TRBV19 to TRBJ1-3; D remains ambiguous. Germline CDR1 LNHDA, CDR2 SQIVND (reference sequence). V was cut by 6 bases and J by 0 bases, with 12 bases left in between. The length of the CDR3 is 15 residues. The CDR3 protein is CASSPVRRSGNTIYF. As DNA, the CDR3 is TGTGCCAGTAGCCCCGTGAGGCGCTCTGGAAACACCATATATTTT.

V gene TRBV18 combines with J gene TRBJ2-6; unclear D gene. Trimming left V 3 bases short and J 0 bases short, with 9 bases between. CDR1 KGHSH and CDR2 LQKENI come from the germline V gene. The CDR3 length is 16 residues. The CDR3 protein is CASSPALFSGANVLTF. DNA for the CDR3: TGTGCCAGCTCACCTGCACTTTTCTCTGGGGCCAACGTCCTGACTTTC.

The CDR3 sequence is CASYQGRTEAFF. The DNA of the CDR3 is TGTGCCAGCTACCAGGGGCGCACTGAAGCTTTCTTT. The chain is built from TRBV19 and TRBJ1-1; possible D gene TRBD1, 6 bases. The CDR3 has 12 residues. V was cut by 9 bases and J by 4 bases, with 12 bases left in between. Germline loops: CDR1 LNHDA, CDR2 SQIVND (reference sequence).

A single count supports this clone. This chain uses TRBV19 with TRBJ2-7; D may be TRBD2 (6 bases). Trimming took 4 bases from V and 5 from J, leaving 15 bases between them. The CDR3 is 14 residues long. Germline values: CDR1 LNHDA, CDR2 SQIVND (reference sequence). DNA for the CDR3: TGTGCCAGTAGTACGGGACTTCCCCCCCACGAGCAGTACGTC. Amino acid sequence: CASSTGLPPHEQYV.

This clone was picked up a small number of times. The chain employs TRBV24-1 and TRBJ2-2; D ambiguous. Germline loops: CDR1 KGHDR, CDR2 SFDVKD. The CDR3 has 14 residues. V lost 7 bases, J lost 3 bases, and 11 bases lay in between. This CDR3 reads CATSSPTDTGELFF. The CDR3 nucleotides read TGTGCCACCAGCTCTCCCACAGACACCGGGGAGCTGTTTTTT.

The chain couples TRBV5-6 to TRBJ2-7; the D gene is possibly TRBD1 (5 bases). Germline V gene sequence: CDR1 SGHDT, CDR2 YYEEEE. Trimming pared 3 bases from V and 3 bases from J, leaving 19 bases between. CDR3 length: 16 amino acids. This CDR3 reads CASSSAQGIAFYEQYV. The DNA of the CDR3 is TGTGCCAGCAGCTCCGCGCAGGGCATTGCTTTCTACGAGCAGTACGTC.

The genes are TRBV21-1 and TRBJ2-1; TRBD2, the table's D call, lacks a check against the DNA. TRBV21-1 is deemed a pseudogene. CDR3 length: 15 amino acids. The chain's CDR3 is CASRKGLAGVSEQFF. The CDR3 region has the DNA TGTGCCAGCAGGAAAGGACTAGCGGGAGTTTCGGAGCAGTTCTTC.

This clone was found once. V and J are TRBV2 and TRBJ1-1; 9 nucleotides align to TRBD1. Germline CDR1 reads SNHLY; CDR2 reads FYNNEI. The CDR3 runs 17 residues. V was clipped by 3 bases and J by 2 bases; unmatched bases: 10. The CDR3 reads CASSETGGFLINTEAFF. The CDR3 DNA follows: TGTGCCAGCAGTGAGACAGGGGGGTTCTTAATTAACACTGAAGCTTTCTTT.

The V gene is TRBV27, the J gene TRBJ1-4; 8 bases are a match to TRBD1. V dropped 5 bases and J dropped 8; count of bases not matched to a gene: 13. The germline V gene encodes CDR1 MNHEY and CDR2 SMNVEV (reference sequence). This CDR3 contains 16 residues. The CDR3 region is CASSATQGAREEKLFF. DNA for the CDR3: TGTGCCAGCAGTGCAACCCAGGGGGCCAGGGAGGAAAAACTGTTTTTT.

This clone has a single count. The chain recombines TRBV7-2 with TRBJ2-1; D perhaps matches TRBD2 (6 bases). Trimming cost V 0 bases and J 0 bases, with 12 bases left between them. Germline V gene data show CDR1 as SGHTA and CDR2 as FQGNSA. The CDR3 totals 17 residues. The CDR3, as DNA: TGTGCCAGCAGCTTAGCGATCCTAGCGAGCTCCTACAATGAGCAGTTCTTC. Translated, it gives CASSLAILASSYNEQFF.

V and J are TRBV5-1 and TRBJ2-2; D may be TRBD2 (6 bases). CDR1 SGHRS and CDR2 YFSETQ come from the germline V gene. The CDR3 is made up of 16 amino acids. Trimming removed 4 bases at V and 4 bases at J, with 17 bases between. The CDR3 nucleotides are TGCGCCAGCAGCGGGGGGTCAGTCGAGGTCACCGGGGAGCTGTTTTTT. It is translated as CASSGGSVEVTGELFF.

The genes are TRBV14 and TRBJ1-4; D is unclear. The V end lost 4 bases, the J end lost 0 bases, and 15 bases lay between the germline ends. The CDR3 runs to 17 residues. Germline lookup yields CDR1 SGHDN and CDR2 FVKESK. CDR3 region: CASSPQEPLATNEKLFF. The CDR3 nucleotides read TGTGCCAGCAGCCCCCAAGAGCCCCTTGCAACTAATGAAAAACTGTTTTTT.

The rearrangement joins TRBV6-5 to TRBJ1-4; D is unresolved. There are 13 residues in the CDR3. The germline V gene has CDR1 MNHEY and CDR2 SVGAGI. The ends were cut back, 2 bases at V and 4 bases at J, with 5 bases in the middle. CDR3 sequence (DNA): TGTGCCAGCAGTTACATTCGTAATGAAAAACTGTTTTTT. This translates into CASSYIRNEKLFF.

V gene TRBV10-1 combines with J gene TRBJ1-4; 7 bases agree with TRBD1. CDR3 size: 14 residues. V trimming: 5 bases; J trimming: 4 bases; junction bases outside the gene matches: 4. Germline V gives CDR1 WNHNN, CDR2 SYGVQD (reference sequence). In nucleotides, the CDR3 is TGCGCCAGCAGTTCCGGGACAGTTAATGAAAAACTGTTTTTT. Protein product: CASSSGTVNEKLFF.

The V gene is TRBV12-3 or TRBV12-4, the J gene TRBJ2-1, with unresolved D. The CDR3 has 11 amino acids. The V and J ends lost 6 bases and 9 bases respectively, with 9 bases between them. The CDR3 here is CASSLSFEQFF. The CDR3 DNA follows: TGTGCCAGCAGCCTTTCTTTTGAGCAGTTCTTC.

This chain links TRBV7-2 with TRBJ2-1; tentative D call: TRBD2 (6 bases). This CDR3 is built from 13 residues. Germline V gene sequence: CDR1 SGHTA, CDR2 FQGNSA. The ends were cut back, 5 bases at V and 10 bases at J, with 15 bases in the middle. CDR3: CASSPRRREEQFF. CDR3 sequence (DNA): TGTGCCAGCAGCCCTCGTCGGAGGGAGGAGCAGTTCTTC.